What follows describes a single T cell receptor (beta chain). Its target is unknown. The length of the CDR3 is 13 residues. V was clipped by 7 bases and J by 7 bases, with 16 bases between them. In germline, CDR1 is LNHDA, CDR2 SQIVND (reference sequence). The record originates from a study of high-grade serous ovarian cancer treatment subgroups. Study-wide points: CDR1 and CDR2 were left unanalyzed; analyses focused on CDR3. Same-patient tumor repertoires overlapped at roughly 0.1 to 0.85; different patients barely overlapped.

The tumor samples were collected prior to definitive surgery or chemotherapy. This table comes from immunoSEQ multiplex PCR, and its TCRdb copy is limited to in-frame clones, with some not included. The sample lists about 5,500 clones, over 60% occurring once. Material for sequencing was tumor tissue. V is TRBV19 and J is TRBJ1-1; tentative D call: TRBD1 (5 bases). The TCR was taken from a human donor with high-grade serous ovarian cancer. CDR3 nucleotide sequence: TGTGCCAGTACACCTAGGGACTTACATGAAGCTTTCTTT. Translation: CASTPRDLHEAFF.